The 15 T cell receptor beta chains in this list originate from one sample, sequenced in a study of OX40 agonist ivuxolimab in advanced cancers. Sequencing used immunoSEQ multiplex PCR; TCRdb keeps in-frame clones, though not all of them. Of tens of thousands of clones listed, 90% are singletons. This sample comprised CD4+ or CD8+ T cells sorted from blood, obtained in a trial of the OX40 agonist ivuxolimab. These receptors originate from an adult with an advanced solid tumor such as melanoma, head and neck, liver or kidney cancer.

The chain carries TRBV2 and TRBJ1-2; D remains ambiguous. The CDR3 has 14 amino acids. Trimming took off 2 bases at V and 4 bases at J, with 11 bases between the two ends. The V gene's germline CDR1 is SNHLY and CDR2 FYNNEI. The CDR3 region is CASSEHSRGYGYTF. The CDR3 DNA is TGTGCCAGCAGTGAACATTCGAGAGGCTATGGCTACACCTTC.

This clone was seen just once. This chain joins TRBV9 and TRBJ2-3; TRBD2 matches 7 bases. Germline trimming cut 1 base from V and 1 base from J; bases unmatched to any gene: 3. The length of the CDR3 is 15 residues. Germline values: CDR1 SGDLS, CDR2 YYNGEE. The CDR3 spells CASSVLAVRTDTQYF. Here the CDR3 DNA reads TGTGCCAGCAGCGTACTAGCGGTACGCACAGATACGCAGTATTTT.

This clone was detected only once. The chain carries TRBV7-9 and TRBJ1-1, with D perhaps TRBD1 (5 bases). Trimming shortened V by 1 base and J by 4 bases, and 7 bases separated the two germline ends. Germline assignment: CDR1 SEHNR and CDR2 FQNEAQ (reference sequence). The CDR3 loop spans 13 amino acids. The CDR3 region is CASSLDGGTEAFF. The CDR3 nucleotides are TGTGCCAGCAGCTTAGACGGGGGCACTGAAGCTTTCTTT.

This sequence joins TRBV18 and TRBJ2-1; 11 bases are a match to TRBD2. CDR1 is KGHSH, CDR2 LQKENI, per germline. V shed 4 bases and J 4 bases; nucleotides not matched to a gene: 9. This CDR3 spans 17 amino acids. CDR3 amino acids: CASSQMTSGIVYNEQFF. CDR3 in DNA: TGTGCCAGCTCACAGATGACTAGCGGGATAGTGTACAATGAGCAGTTCTTC.

CDR3 protein: CASSPRTSDEQFF. CDR3 nucleotide sequence: TGTGCCAGCAGTCCTCGGACTAGCGATGAGCAGTTCTTC. V usage is TRBV28 and J usage is TRBJ2-1; TRBD2 matches 9 bases. The germline gives CDR1 MDHEN, CDR2 SYDVKM. V lost 5 bases and J lost 8; bases outside the gene matches: 4. The CDR3 covers 13 residues. The full variable domain, its missing parts supplied by reference TRBV28 and TRBJ2-1, is DVKVTQSSRYLVKRTGEKVFLECVQDMDHENMFWYRQDPGLGLRLIYFSYDVKMKEKGDIPEGYSVSREKKERFSLILESASTNQTSMYLCASSPRTSDEQFFGPGTRLTVL.

V usage is TRBV7-8 and J usage is TRBJ2-1; D might be TRBD2 (5 bases). The CDR3 contains 12 residues. Trimming shortened V by 0 bases and J by 16 bases, and 13 bases separated the two germline ends. CDR1 and CDR2 (germline): SGHVS, FQNEAQ. Here the CDR3 reads CASSLAGESIFF. CDR3 nucleotide sequence: TGTGCCAGCAGCTTAGCTGGGGAGTCGATTTTCTTC.

Comment on this clone: Other DNA sequences in the sample encode the same CDR3. The chain is built from TRBV7-2 and TRBJ1-1; D uncertain. Deletions cut 6 bases from V and 1 base from J, with 6 bases between. Germline V gene sequence: CDR1 SGHTA, CDR2 FQGNSA. The CDR3 extends over 12 amino acids. The CDR3 here is CASSYGNTEAFF. In DNA form, the CDR3 reads TGTGCCAGCAGTTACGGGAACACTGAAGCTTTCTTT.

The chain is built from TRBV4-1 and TRBJ2-1, with 11 bases matching TRBD2. Looked up from germline, CDR1 is MGHRA and CDR2 is YSYEKL. CDR3 length: 15 amino acids. Trimming took 4 bases from V and 7 from J; bases not matched to a gene: 6. DNA for the CDR3: TGCGCCAGCAGCCCCGGGGTAGCGGGAGGGAATGAGCAGTTCTTC. Its protein is CASSPGVAGGNEQFF.

The gene calls are TRBV9 and TRBJ2-2; D is unclear. Germline V lookup: CDR1 SGDLS, CDR2 YYNGEE. This CDR3 contains 14 residues. V was trimmed by 0 bases and J by 6 bases, leaving 9 bases between them. Here the CDR3 DNA reads TGTGCCAGCAGCGTAGTATCAGGATCCGGGGAGCTGTTTTTT. This encodes CASSVVSGSGELFF.

The CDR3 loop reads CASSLVHMGIADTQYF. CDR3 bases: TGTGCCAGCAGCTTGGTTCATATGGGAATCGCAGATACGCAGTATTTT. The chain employs TRBV5-5 and TRBJ2-3, with unresolved D. There are 16 residues in the CDR3. V shed 0 bases and J shed 4 bases, with 15 bases lying between them. Germline V gene sequence: CDR1 SGHKS, CDR2 YYEKEE (reference sequence).

The rearrangement joins TRBV28 to TRBJ2-1, with D uncertain. The germline V and J ends were trimmed by 4 bases and 13 bases, with 17 bases remaining between them. This CDR3 comprises 13 residues. CDR1 MDHEN and CDR2 SYDVKM come from the germline V gene. Here the CDR3 reads CASSSSRTLGQFF. CDR3 sequence (DNA): TGTGCCAGCAGTTCCTCGCGGACCCTTGGCCAGTTCTTC.

On this clone: Additional DNA sequences in this sample encode the identical CDR3. The gene calls are TRBV7-2 and TRBJ1-1; D remains unclear. The ends were cut back, 2 bases at V and 10 bases at J, with 8 bases in the middle. Germline V gene sequence: CDR1 SGHTA, CDR2 FQGNSA. CDR3 size: 11 residues. Here the CDR3 DNA reads TGTGCCAGCAGCTTAAAGGACTCAGCTTTCTTT. This sequence encodes CASSLKDSAFF.

The genes are TRBV18 and TRBJ2-2, with D maybe TRBD1 (6 bases). The CDR3 loop spans 14 amino acids. Germline CDR1 KGHSH, CDR2 LQKENI. The V end lost 2 bases, the J end lost 3 bases, and 7 bases lay between the germline ends. Here the CDR3 reads CASSPGQHTGELFF. In DNA form, the CDR3 reads TGTGCCAGCTCACCAGGACAGCACACCGGGGAGCTGTTTTTT.

The CDR3 nucleotides are TGTGCCAGCTCACCTAGGGAGGCCGCGAATTTGGGAACAGATACGCAGTATTTT. This gives the protein CASSPREAANLGTDTQYF. This chain links TRBV18 with TRBJ2-3; D is perhaps TRBD2 (6 bases). Germline CDR1 and CDR2: KGHSH and LQKENI. With 3 bases removed from V and 3 bases from J, the gap between germline ends came to 22 bases. This CDR3 comprises 18 residues.

J is TRBJ2-3 and V is TRBV5-1, with D perhaps matching TRBD1 (5 bases). The germline gives CDR1 SGHRS, CDR2 YFSETQ. This CDR3 has 14 residues. V lost 5 bases and J 4 bases, leaving 14 bases between the germline ends. The CDR3 DNA sequence: TGCGCCAGCAGAATAGCCCAGGGCGCAGATACGCAGTATTTT. It translates to CASRIAQGADTQYF.